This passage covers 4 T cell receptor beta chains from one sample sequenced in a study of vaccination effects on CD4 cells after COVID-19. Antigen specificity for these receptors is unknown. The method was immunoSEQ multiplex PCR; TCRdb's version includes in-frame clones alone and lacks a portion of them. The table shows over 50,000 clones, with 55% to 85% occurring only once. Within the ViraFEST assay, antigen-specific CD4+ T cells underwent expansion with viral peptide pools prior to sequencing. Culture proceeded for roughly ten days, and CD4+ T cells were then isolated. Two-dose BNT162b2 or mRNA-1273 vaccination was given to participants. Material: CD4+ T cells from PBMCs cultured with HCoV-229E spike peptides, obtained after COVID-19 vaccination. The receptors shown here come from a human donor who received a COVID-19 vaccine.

The CDR3 region is CASSPDRDWQYF. The CDR3 DNA sequence: TGTGCCAGCAGCCCCGACAGGGATTGGCAGTATTTT. The chain uses TRBV11-2 and TRBJ2-3; TRBD1 matches 7 bases. Germline V gene sequence: CDR1 SGHAT, CDR2 FQNNGV. The CDR3 length is 12 residues. V lost 5 bases to trimming and J lost 11 bases; unmatched junction nucleotides: 7.

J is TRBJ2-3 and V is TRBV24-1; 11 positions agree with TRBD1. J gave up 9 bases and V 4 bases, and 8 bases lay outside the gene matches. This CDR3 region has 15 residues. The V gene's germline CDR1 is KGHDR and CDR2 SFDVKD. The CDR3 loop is CATSDPGQGVYTQYF. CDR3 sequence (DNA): TGTGCCACCAGTGACCCGGGACAGGGGGTTTACACGCAGTATTTT.

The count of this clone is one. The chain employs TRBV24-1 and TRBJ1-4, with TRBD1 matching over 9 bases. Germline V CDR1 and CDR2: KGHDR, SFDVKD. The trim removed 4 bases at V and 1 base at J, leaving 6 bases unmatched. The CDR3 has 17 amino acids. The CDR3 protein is CATSDPGQGQTNEKLFF. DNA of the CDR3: TGTGCCACCAGTGACCCGGGACAGGGCCAAACTAATGAAAAACTGTTTTTT.

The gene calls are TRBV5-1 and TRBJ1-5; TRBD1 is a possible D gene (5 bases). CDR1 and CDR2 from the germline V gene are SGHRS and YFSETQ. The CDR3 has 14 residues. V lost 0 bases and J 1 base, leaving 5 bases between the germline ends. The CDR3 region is CASSLGQSNQPQHF. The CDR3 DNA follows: TGCGCCAGCAGCTTGGGACAGAGCAATCAGCCCCAGCATTTT.